The following is a T cell receptor (beta chain) sequence with its context. The data were obtained in a study of blood T cell repertoires in COVID-19. On the study more broadly: PBMCs, B-cell-depleted T cells, or T cells provided the cDNA or gDNA that made up the material.

Original handling: Counts of nucleated cells, estimated from reference gene primer amplification, were obtained. Sequencing used immunoSEQ multiplex PCR; TCRdb keeps in-frame clones, though not all of them. V and J calls and clone size come straight from that table; D and trimming were deduced from the DNA. The sample includes 150,000 to 200,000 clones, 88% seen only once; the top ten take 3.5% to 4.5%. Sequencing used peripheral blood. The sequence derives from a human donor in a cohort sampled during active COVID-19.

Here the CDR3 DNA reads TGTGCCAGCAGTTTGACAGCACTGAACACTGAAGCTTTCTTT. Amino acids: CASSLTALNTEAFF. The chain has TRBV6-2 or TRBV6-3 and TRBJ1-1; maybe TRBD1 (5 bases). Trimming left V 4 bases short and J 0 bases short, with 9 bases between. This CDR3 comprises 14 residues. Germline values: CDR1 MNHEY, CDR2 SVGEGT.